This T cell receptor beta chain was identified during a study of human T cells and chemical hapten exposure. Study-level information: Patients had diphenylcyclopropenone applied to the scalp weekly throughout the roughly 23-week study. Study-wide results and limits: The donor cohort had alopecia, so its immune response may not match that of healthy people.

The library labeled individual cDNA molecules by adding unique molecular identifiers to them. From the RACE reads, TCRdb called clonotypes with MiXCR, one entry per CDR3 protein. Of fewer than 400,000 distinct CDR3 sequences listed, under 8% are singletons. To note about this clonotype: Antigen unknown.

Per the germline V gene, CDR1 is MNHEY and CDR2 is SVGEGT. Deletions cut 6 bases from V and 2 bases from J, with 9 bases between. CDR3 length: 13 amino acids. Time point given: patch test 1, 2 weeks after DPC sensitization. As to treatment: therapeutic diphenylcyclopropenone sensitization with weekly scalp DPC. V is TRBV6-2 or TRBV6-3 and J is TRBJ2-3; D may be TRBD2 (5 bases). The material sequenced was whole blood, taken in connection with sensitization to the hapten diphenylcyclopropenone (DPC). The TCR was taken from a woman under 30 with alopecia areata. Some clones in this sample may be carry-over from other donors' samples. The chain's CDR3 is CASRGEHTDTQYF. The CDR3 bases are TGTGCCAGCAGGGGAGAACACACAGATACGCAGTATTTT.